One and the same sample provided the 19 T cell receptor beta chains below, sequenced in a study of cytomegalovirus exposure and HLA in healthy donors. The PCR contained 60 Vbeta and 13 Jbeta primers. Measured with immunoSEQ multiplex PCR; TCRdb has only the in-frame clones, and not every one. The sample lists about 70,000 clones, around two thirds occurring once. The sequencing sample was made of PBMCs. These receptors were taken from a human donor in good health.

The chain carries TRBV6-1 and TRBJ2-2, with 10 bases lining up with TRBD1. The CDR3 is 15 residues long. Germline V gives CDR1 MNHNS, CDR2 SASEGT. Germline trimming cut 3 bases from V and 4 bases from J; bases unmatched to any gene: 2. The CDR3 region has the DNA TGTGCCAGCAGTGAGACAGGGGGCACCACCGGGGAGCTGTTTTTT. Translated, it gives CASSETGGTTGELFF.

The chain is built from TRBV19 and TRBJ2-2, with D uncertain. This CDR3 has 17 amino acids. V lost 5 bases and J 0 bases, leaving 16 bases between the germline ends. Germline loops: CDR1 LNHDA, CDR2 SQIVND (reference sequence). The CDR3 here is CASSRLGITANTGELFF. The CDR3 nucleotides are TGTGCCAGTAGTCGACTGGGTATAACGGCGAACACCGGGGAGCTGTTTTTT.

The chain links TRBV28 to TRBJ1-1, with unresolved D. The CDR3 sequence is 14 residues long. Per the germline V gene, CDR1 is MDHEN and CDR2 is SYDVKM. V was clipped by 11 bases and J by 0 bases, with 16 bases between them. CDR3 protein: CAGSPRRLNTEAFF. The CDR3 DNA sequence: TGTGCCGGGAGCCCGCGCCGTCTGAACACTGAAGCTTTCTTT.

J is TRBJ2-2 and V is TRBV30, with D unclear. The CDR3 contains 15 residues. Germline CDR1 reads GTSNPN; CDR2 reads SVGIG (reference sequence). Trimming shortened V by 4 bases and J by 1 base, and 13 bases separated the two germline ends. CDR3 sequence (DNA): TGTGCCTGGACCCAGTTACGGAGGAACACCGGGGAGCTGTTTTTT. Translation: CAWTQLRRNTGELFF.

J is TRBJ2-1 and V is TRBV19, with D perhaps TRBD2 (5 bases). The CDR3 is 14 residues long. Germline V gives CDR1 LNHDA, CDR2 SQIVND (reference sequence). V shed 3 bases and J shed 5 bases, with 11 bases lying between them. CDR3 sequence (DNA): TGTGCCAGTAGTATGGAGCGGAGGAACAATGAGCAGTTCTTC. Protein sequence: CASSMERRNNEQFF. Filled out from reference TRBV19 and TRBJ2-1, the complete variable domain reads DGGITQSPKYLFRKEGQNVTLSCEQNLNHDAMYWYRQDPGQGLRLIYYSQIVNDFQKGDIAEGYSVSREKKESFPLTVTSAQKNPTAFYLCASSMERRNNEQFFGPGTRLTVL.

The chain couples TRBV30 to TRBJ2-2; D ambiguous. Between the trimmed V and J ends, which lost 1 base and 1 base, there was a span of 7 bases. This CDR3 contains 14 residues. Per germline, CDR1 GTSNPN and CDR2 SVGIG (reference sequence). CDR3 sequence: CAWSAVWNTGELFF. DNA for the CDR3: TGTGCCTGGAGTGCCGTTTGGAACACCGGGGAGCTGTTTTTT.

The chain links TRBV30 to TRBJ2-1; 7 nucleotides agree with TRBD1. The CDR3 is 15 residues long. Trimming at V came to 3 bases and at J to 4 bases, leaving 9 bases not matched to a gene. Germline loops: CDR1 GTSNPN, CDR2 SVGIG (reference sequence). The CDR3: CAWSTGTVPYNEQFF. CDR3 in DNA: TGTGCCTGGAGCACCGGGACAGTCCCTTACAATGAGCAGTTCTTC.

The gene calls are TRBV7-8 and TRBJ1-3; D is undetermined. Germline assignment: CDR1 SGHVS and CDR2 FQNEAQ. This CDR3 has 15 residues. V shed 6 bases and J shed 0 bases, with 12 bases lying between them. The CDR3 DNA sequence: TGTGCCAGCAGTTACACCGCTCACTCTGGAAACACCATATATTTT. It encodes CASSYTAHSGNTIYF.

The J gene is TRBJ2-5, the V gene TRBV27; 15 positions agree with TRBD2. The CDR3 spans 17 residues. J gave up 1 base and V 5 bases, and 5 bases lay outside the gene matches. Germline V gene data show CDR1 as MNHEY and CDR2 as SMNVEV (reference sequence). The CDR3 spells CASSPGLAGGVQETQYF. In DNA, the CDR3 is TGTGCCAGCAGTCCGGGACTAGCGGGGGGCGTCCAAGAGACCCAGTACTTC.

This clone was recorded once. The chain employs TRBV12-5 and TRBJ2-3; weak D call: TRBD2 (5 bases). Per germline, CDR1 LGHNT and CDR2 FRNRAP. V gave up 4 bases and J gave up 3 bases, with 8 bases separating them. The CDR3 spans 13 residues. CDR3 loop: CASGSPGTDTQYF. The CDR3 bases are TGTGCTAGTGGTTCCCCGGGGACAGATACGCAGTATTTT.

This clone was seen more than once but under ten times. The chain is built from TRBV19 and TRBJ2-7; the match to TRBD1 covers 9 bases. Germline loops: CDR1 LNHDA, CDR2 SQIVND (reference sequence). CDR3 length equals 14 residues. Trimming cost V 3 bases and J 3 bases; bases outside gene matches: 3. CDR3 nucleotide sequence: TGTGCCAGTAGTATCCGGGACAGGGTCTACGAGCAGTACTTC. Translation gives CASSIRDRVYEQYF.

This clone was seen a few times. The chain employs TRBV15 and TRBJ1-4; D call uncertain. With 3 bases removed from V and 5 bases from J, the gap between germline ends came to 4 bases. CDR1 and CDR2 from the germline V gene are LNHNV and YYDKDF (reference sequence). The CDR3 has 12 amino acids. Here the CDR3 DNA reads TGTGCCACCAGCAGCCCGAATGAAAAACTGTTTTTT. Residues: CATSSPNEKLFF.

The rearrangement links TRBV30 to TRBJ1-1, with D possibly TRBD1 on 5 matching bases. The V gene lost 2 bases and the J gene lost 9 bases, with 16 bases spanning the gap. Per the germline V gene, CDR1 is GTSNPN and CDR2 is SVGIG (reference sequence). This CDR3 is built from 13 residues. The CDR3 nucleotides read TGTGCCTGGAGTATAAGCAGTGGGGCCAAAGCTTTCTTT. It translates to CAWSISSGAKAFF. Filled out from reference TRBV30 and TRBJ1-1, the complete variable domain reads SQTIHQWPATLVQPVGSPLSLECTVEGTSNPNLYWYRQAAGRGLQLLFYSVGIGQISSEVPQNLSASRPQDRQFILSSKKLLLSDSGFYLCAWSISSGAKAFFGQGTRLTVV.

V and J are TRBV30 and TRBJ1-2, with TRBD1 identical over 9 bases. This CDR3 is 16 amino acids long. Germline CDR1 GTSNPN, CDR2 SVGIG (reference sequence). V trimming: 2 bases; J trimming: 2 bases; junction bases outside the gene matches: 9. The CDR3 DNA reads TGTGCCTGGAGTACAGGGGGCGCGAGGATCAACTATGGCTACACCTTC. As protein: CAWSTGGARINYGYTF. Full variable domain (missing parts from reference TRBV30 and TRBJ1-2): SQTIHQWPATLVQPVGSPLSLECTVEGTSNPNLYWYRQAAGRGLQLLFYSVGIGQISSEVPQNLSASRPQDRQFILSSKKLLLSDSGFYLCAWSTGGARINYGYTFGSGTRLTVV.

The rearrangement uses TRBV6-1 and TRBJ2-1; TRBD2 agrees at 9 bases. With V trimmed by 2 bases and J by 15 bases, 5 bases remained unmatched. Looked up from germline, CDR1 is MNHNS and CDR2 is SASEGT. The CDR3 has 12 residues. The CDR3 loop is CASSERGLARFF. The CDR3 region has the DNA TGTGCCAGCAGTGAACGAGGACTAGCGCGGTTCTTC.

The chain uses TRBV13 and TRBJ1-3, with TRBD1 matching 10 bases. From germline, CDR1 is PRHDT and CDR2 FYEKMQ (reference sequence). Trimming took 2 bases from V and 1 from J; bases not matched to a gene: 8. The CDR3 is 18 residues long. The CDR3 sequence: CASSLFGTGVVSGNTIYF. The CDR3, as DNA: TGTGCCAGCAGCTTATTCGGGACAGGGGTTGTATCTGGAAACACCATATATTTT.

On this clone itself: The junction and the germline gene differ at one end; a read error may be behind it. The same CDR3 also results from other DNA sequences found in this sample. The chain uses TRBV5-1 and TRBJ2-2; maybe TRBD2 (5 bases). CDR1 SGHRS and CDR2 YFSETQ come from the germline V gene. The CDR3 loop spans 14 amino acids. The CDR3 nucleotides read TGCGCCAGCAGCTTGCGGGGTAACACCGGGGAGCTGTTTTTC. Protein sequence: CASSLRGNTGELFF.

The chain carries TRBV11-3 and TRBJ2-1; a possible D gene is TRBD1 (5 bases). The CDR3 has 13 residues. Germline V CDR1 and CDR2: SGHNT, YENEEA. V shed 5 bases and J shed 0 bases, with 5 bases lying between them. CDR3 sequence (DNA): TGTGCCAGCAGCAGGGGCTCCTACAATGAGCAGTTCTTC. This translates into CASSRGSYNEQFF.

In this sample, this clone turned up a few times. The gene calls are TRBV9 and TRBJ2-5, with 8 bases lining up with TRBD1. Looked up from germline, CDR1 is SGDLS and CDR2 is YYNGEE. After removal of 3 bases from V and 4 bases from J, the junction contained 5 bases not matched to a gene. The CDR3 consists of 14 residues. The CDR3 region is CASSDVTGVETQYF. DNA for the CDR3: TGTGCCAGCAGCGATGTGACAGGGGTAGAGACCCAGTACTTC.